These 15 T cell receptor beta chains came from one sample sequenced in a study of T-cell memory formation after mild COVID-19. TCRdb re-called the 5' RACE reads with MiXCR, one entry per CDR3 protein. The sample lists about 430,000 distinct CDR3 sequences; around 24% were seen once. What was sequenced was PBMCs or a T cell subset sorted from them (not recorded which). All receptors derive from an adult woman who had mild COVID-19 (a few samples of this study predate the infection). Cell type and time point are not known.

V and J are TRBV20-1 and TRBJ2-1, with TRBD1 as a possible D gene (7 bases). Germline CDR1 DFQATT, CDR2 SNEGSKA (reference sequence). The CDR3 is made up of 17 amino acids. The V end was cut by 3 bases, the J end by 1 base, with 19 bases between. CDR3 nucleotide sequence: TGCAGTGCTAGGATAAGCGGAGGGGGCGATTCCTACAATGAGCAGTTCTTC. As protein: CSARISGGGDSYNEQFF.

This clonotype was found a few times. The rearrangement uses TRBV2 and TRBJ1-2; D is unresolved. Between the trimmed V and J ends, which lost 8 bases and 8 bases, there was a span of 18 bases. Germline-derived CDR1 and CDR2 are SNHLY and FYNNEI. The CDR3 sequence is 13 residues long. The DNA of the CDR3 is TGTGCCAGCCGAGCGGCCCAGTTAAGCGGCTACACCTTC. This translates into CASRAAQLSGYTF.

The J gene is TRBJ2-6, the V gene TRBV3-1; TRBD1 matches at 7 bases. After removal of 2 bases from V and 10 bases from J, the junction contained 2 bases not matched to a gene. The length of the CDR3 is 13 residues. CDR1 and CDR2 (germline): LGHDT, YNNKEL (reference sequence). The CDR3, as DNA: TGTGCCAGCAGCCAATTACAGGGGAACGTCCTGACTTTC. Protein: CASSQLQGNVLTF.

This chain links TRBV3-1 with TRBJ1-4; D unclear. CDR3 length equals 13 residues. Trimming removed 3 bases at V and 4 bases at J, with 6 bases between. The germline V gene has CDR1 LGHDT and CDR2 YNNKEL (reference sequence). The CDR3 nucleotides are TGTGCCAGCAGCCAGACGGTTAATGAAAAACTGTTTTTT. Translated: CASSQTVNEKLFF.

This clonotype showed up just a few times. This sequence joins TRBV4-1 and TRBJ1-5, with D uncertain. The V and J ends lost 1 base and 2 bases respectively, with 12 bases between them. The germline V gene encodes CDR1 MGHRA and CDR2 YSYEKL. The length of the CDR3 is 16 residues. The CDR3, as DNA: TGCGCCAGCAGCCAAGGTCGTAGTCCGCGCAATCAGCCCCAGCATTTT. Protein product: CASSQGRSPRNQPQHF.

This clonotype was counted between two and nine times. The chain links TRBV5-1 to TRBJ2-1; tentative D call: TRBD1 (5 bases). Germline CDR1 is SGHRS and CDR2 is YFSETQ. The CDR3 has 14 amino acids. Trimming shortened V by 5 bases and J by 0 bases, and 9 bases separated the two germline ends. The CDR3 DNA follows: TGCGCCAGCAGGTGGGGCAACTCCTACAATGAGCAGTTCTTC. Protein product: CASRWGNSYNEQFF.

The chain couples TRBV7-9 to TRBJ1-1, with D unclear. Trimming removed 3 bases from V and 4 bases from J, with 9 bases in between. The germline V gene has CDR1 SEHNR and CDR2 FQNEAQ (reference sequence). The CDR3 extends over 13 amino acids. CDR3 residues: CASSLNRITEAFF. The DNA for the CDR3 is TGTGCCAGCAGCTTGAACCGGATCACTGAAGCTTTCTTT.

The V gene is TRBV12-3 or TRBV12-4, the J gene TRBJ2-6, with TRBD2 as a possible D gene (7 bases). This CDR3 region has 16 residues. V lost 7 bases, J lost 4 bases, and 17 bases lay in between. As DNA, the CDR3 is TGTGCCAGCACCACAAGGGGGGGCTCCGGGGCCAACGTCCTGACTTTC. The encoded protein is CASTTRGGSGANVLTF.

This clonotype was counted only a few times. V and J are TRBV11-2 and TRBJ2-3; D might be TRBD1 (5 bases). The ends were cut back, 0 bases at V and 0 bases at J, with 10 bases in the middle. Germline V gives CDR1 SGHAT, CDR2 FQNNGV. The length of the CDR3 is 16 residues. The CDR3 DNA is TGTGCCAGCAGCTTAGATGGGGCAGCTAGCACAGATACGCAGTATTTT. It codes for CASSLDGAASTDTQYF.

The chain's CDR3 is CASSQEASGGIYEQYF. The CDR3 region has the DNA TGTGCCAGCAGCCAAGAAGCTAGCGGGGGGATCTACGAGCAGTACTTC. This chain links TRBV4-2 with TRBJ2-7, with 11 bases fitting TRBD2. The CDR3 contains 16 residues. The V segment lost 0 bases and the J segment 3 bases; nucleotides outside the gene matches: 4. Germline loops: CDR1 LGHNA, CDR2 YNFKEQ.

J is TRBJ2-3 and V is TRBV15, with D possibly matching TRBD1 (6 bases). Per germline, CDR1 LNHNV and CDR2 YYDKDF (reference sequence). The CDR3 totals 14 residues. V was trimmed by 4 bases and J by 6 bases, leaving 14 bases between them. The CDR3, as DNA: TGTGCCACCAGCACAACAGGGTATGCGGATACGCAGTATTTT. Amino acid sequence: CATSTTGYADTQYF. The whole variable domain, filled in from reference TRBV15 and TRBJ2-3, reads DAMVIQNPRYQVTQFGKPVTLSCSQTLNHNVMYWYQQKSSQAPKLLFHYYDKDFNNEADTPDNFQSRRPNTSFCFLDIRSPGLGDTAMYLCATSTTGYADTQYFGPGTRLTVL.

This clonotype appeared a single time. The chain combines TRBV30 with TRBJ2-6; no clear D. Trimming stripped 2 bases from V and 0 bases from J, with 14 bases between. Germline CDR1 GTSNPN, CDR2 SVGIG (reference sequence). The CDR3 runs 17 residues. The CDR3: CAWSPRAAASGANVLTF. The CDR3 DNA sequence: TGTGCCTGGAGTCCCCGGGCAGCAGCCTCTGGGGCCAACGTCCTGACTTTC. The variable domain in full, with the rest retrieved from reference TRBV30 and TRBJ2-6, is SQTIHQWPATLVQPVGSPLSLECTVEGTSNPNLYWYRQAAGRGLQLLFYSVGIGQISSEVPQNLSASRPQDRQFILSSKKLLLSDSGFYLCAWSPRAAASGANVLTFGAGSRLTVL.

The rearrangement links TRBV3-1 to TRBJ1-1; 10 bases are a match to TRBD1. The V gene's germline CDR1 is LGHDT and CDR2 YNNKEL (reference sequence). V shed 4 bases, J shed 10 bases, and the junction held 3 bases outside the gene matches. This CDR3 region has 12 residues. CDR3 protein: CASSRWTGGAFF. For the CDR3, the DNA is TGTGCCAGCAGCCGCTGGACAGGGGGAGCTTTCTTT.

The chain recombines TRBV15 with TRBJ2-1; D may correspond to TRBD1 or TRBD2 (5 bases each). Germline assignment: CDR1 LNHNV and CDR2 YYDKDF (reference sequence). CDR3 size: 16 residues. The germline V and J ends were trimmed by 6 bases and 0 bases, with 15 bases remaining between them. CDR3 sequence (DNA): TGTGCCACCAGGGCCACGGGGCAAAGCTCCTACAATGAGCAGTTCTTC. Residues: CATRATGQSSYNEQFF.

This clonotype was observed a few times. This chain joins TRBV12-3 or TRBV12-4 and TRBJ2-2; 7 bases line up with TRBD1. The CDR3 consists of 18 residues. The junction had 12 bases not matched to a gene; V was cut back by 5 bases and J by 0 bases. The CDR3 sequence: CASSRPLRGGANTGELFF. CDR3 in DNA: TGTGCCAGCAGTCGACCGCTCCGAGGGGGCGCGAACACCGGGGAGCTGTTTTTT.